This T cell receptor beta chain was recorded in a study of blood T cell repertoires in COVID-19. Study details: COVID-19 samples collected from the United States, Italy and Spain covered acute and convalescent phases. The analysed material was cDNA or gDNA that came from T cells, B-cell-depleted T cells, or PBMCs.

In the original processing: Estimation of nucleated cell counts was performed using reference gene primer amplification. Clones were read by immunoSEQ multiplex PCR, and TCRdb kept only the in-frame ones, dropping some. For V, J and clone size, that table is used; D and trimming come from the DNA. The sample lists some 270,000 clones, about 89% occurring once. The sample consisted of peripheral blood. The receptor was isolated from a man aged 40-50 years with active or convalescent COVID-19.

The CDR3 DNA reads as TGTGCCAGCAGCTTAGGAACAGCCAGCTCCTACGAGCAGTACTTC. Amino acid sequence: CASSLGTASSYEQYF. J is TRBJ2-7 and V is TRBV7-8; D call uncertain. The CDR3 spans 15 residues. V lost 1 base, J lost 0 bases, and 10 bases lay in between. CDR1 and CDR2 from the germline V gene are SGHVS and FQNEAQ.